Included here is one T cell receptor (beta chain) sequence, with context. The second PCR ran roughly 6 to 11 cycles with a sample-barcoded 5' primer and J-beta primers. TCRdb re-derived calls from the 5' RACE reads in MiXCR, one entry per CDR3 protein. The data contain 750,000 to 950,000 distinct CDR3 sequences, 40% to 65% of them singletons. These data come from a study of blood T cells in healthy people across ages. This TCR came from a man aged 80 or over in good health. Material for sequencing was blood.

The CDR3 reads CSAIADTDTQYF. The CDR3 nucleotides read TGCAGTGCTATAGCAGACACAGATACGCAGTATTTT. The chain carries TRBV20-1 and TRBJ2-3; no clear D gene. With 4 bases removed from V and 2 bases from J, the gap between germline ends came to 7 bases. Germline V gene sequence: CDR1 DFQATT, CDR2 SNEGSKA (reference sequence). There are 12 residues in the CDR3.